This entry features one T cell receptor (beta chain) sequence. Template material for TCR beta VDJ and CDR3 profiling consisted of genomic DNA. TCRdb called the reads again in MiXCR, with one record for every CDR3 protein. This table holds approximately 220,000 distinct CDR3 sequences, about 44% found once. The entry originates in a study of CD8+CD57+ T cells in acquired aplastic anemia. Patients chosen for sequencing had shown CD8+CD57+ cell expansion by flow cytometry. Losses at the gene ends were 0 bases for V and 6 bases for J; bases not matched to a gene: 9. This CDR3 has 17 residues. The germline CDR1 and CDR2 sequences are LGHNA and YSLEER.

Sequences were obtained from sorted CD4+, CD8+, or CD8+CD57+ T cells (not recorded which) from PBMCs. The chain has TRBV4-3 and TRBJ2-1; 9 positions agree with TRBD2. This receptor was identified in a human donor with aplastic anemia. The CDR3, as DNA: TGCGCCAGCAGCCAAGAGGGGGGCGGGAGGGCCGTCAATGAGCAGTTCTTC. Amino acids: CASSQEGGGRAVNEQFF.